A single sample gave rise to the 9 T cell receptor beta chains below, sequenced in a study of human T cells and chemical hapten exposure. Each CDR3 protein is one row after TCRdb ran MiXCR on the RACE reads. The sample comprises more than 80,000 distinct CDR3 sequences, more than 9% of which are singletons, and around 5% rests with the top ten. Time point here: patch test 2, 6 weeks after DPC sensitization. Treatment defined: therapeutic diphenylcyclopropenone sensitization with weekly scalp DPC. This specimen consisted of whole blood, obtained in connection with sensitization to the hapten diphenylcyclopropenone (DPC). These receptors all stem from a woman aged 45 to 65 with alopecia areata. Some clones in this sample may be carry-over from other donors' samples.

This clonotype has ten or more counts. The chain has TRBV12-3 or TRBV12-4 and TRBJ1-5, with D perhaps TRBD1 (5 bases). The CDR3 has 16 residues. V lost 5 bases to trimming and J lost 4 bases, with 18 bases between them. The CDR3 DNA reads TGTGCCAGCAGTCCGGGGGTAGGGGCCCTTAATCAGCCCCAGCATTTT. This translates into CASSPGVGALNQPQHF.

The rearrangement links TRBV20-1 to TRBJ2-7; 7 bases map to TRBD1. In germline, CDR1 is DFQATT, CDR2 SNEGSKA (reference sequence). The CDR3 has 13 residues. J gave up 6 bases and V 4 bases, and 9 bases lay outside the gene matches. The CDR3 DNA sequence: TGCAGTGCTACCGAAGACAGGGTGGGCGAGCAGTACTTC. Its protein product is CSATEDRVGEQYF.

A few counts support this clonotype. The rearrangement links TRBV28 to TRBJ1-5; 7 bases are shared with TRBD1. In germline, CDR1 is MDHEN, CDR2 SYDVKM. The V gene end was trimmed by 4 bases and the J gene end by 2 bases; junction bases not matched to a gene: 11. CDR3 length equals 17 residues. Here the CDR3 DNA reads TGTGCCAGCAGTTCCATCGGGACAGTTACGGGCAATCAGCCCCAGCATTTT. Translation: CASSSIGTVTGNQPQHF.

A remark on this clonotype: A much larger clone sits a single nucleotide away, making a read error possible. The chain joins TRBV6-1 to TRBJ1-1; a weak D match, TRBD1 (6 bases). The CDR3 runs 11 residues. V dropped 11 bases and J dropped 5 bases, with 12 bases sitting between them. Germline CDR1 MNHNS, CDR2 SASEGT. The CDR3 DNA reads TGTGCCGGCGTCCAGGGGACTGAAGCTTTCTTT. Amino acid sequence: CAGVQGTEAFF.

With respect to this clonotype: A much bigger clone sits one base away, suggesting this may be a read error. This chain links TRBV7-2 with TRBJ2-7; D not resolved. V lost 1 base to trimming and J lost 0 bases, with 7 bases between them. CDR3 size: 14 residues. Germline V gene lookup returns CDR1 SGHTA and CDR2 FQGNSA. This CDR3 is CASSLGPSSYEQYF. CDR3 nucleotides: TGTGCCAGCAGCTTAGGGCCCAGCTCCTACGAGCAGTACTTC. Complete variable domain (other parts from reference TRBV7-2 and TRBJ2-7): GAGVSQSPSNKVTEKGKDVELRCDPISGHTALYWYRQSLGQGLEFLIYFQGNSAPDKSGLPSDRFSAERTGGSVSTLTIQRTQQEDSAVYLCASSLGPSSYEQYFGPGTRLTVT.

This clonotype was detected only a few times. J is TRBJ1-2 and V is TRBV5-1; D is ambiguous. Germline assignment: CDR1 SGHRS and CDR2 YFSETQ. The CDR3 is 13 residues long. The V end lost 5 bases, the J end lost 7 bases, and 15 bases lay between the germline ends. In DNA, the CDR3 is TGCGCCAGCAGAAAGGAGACCACCCCTGGCTACACCTTC. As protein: CASRKETTPGYTF.

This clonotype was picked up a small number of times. The chain's CDR3 is CATADGATNEKLFF. The CDR3 region has the DNA TGTGCCACGGCGGACGGCGCAACTAATGAAAAACTGTTTTTT. V usage is TRBV10-3 and J usage is TRBJ1-4; D is uncertain. Germline loops: CDR1 ENHRY, CDR2 SYGVKD. Trimming took 10 bases from V and 0 from J, leaving 12 bases between them. The CDR3 is 14 residues long.

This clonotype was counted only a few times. CDR3 DNA sequence: TGCGCCAGCAGCCAAGATCCCGGAGAGTCCTACAATGAGCAGTTCTTC. It yields the protein CASSQDPGESYNEQFF. The chain couples TRBV4-3 to TRBJ2-1; D is ambiguous. CDR1 is LGHNA, CDR2 YSLEER, per germline. Trimming removed 0 bases from V and 1 base from J, with 10 bases in between. The CDR3 consists of 16 residues.

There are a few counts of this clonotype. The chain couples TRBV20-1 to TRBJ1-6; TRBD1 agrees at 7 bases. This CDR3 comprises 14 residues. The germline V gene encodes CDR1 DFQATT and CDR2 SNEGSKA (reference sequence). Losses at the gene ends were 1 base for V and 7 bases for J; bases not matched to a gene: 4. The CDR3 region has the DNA TGCAGTGCTAGAGTAGAGACAGGGAATTCACCCCTCCACTTT. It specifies CSARVETGNSPLHF.